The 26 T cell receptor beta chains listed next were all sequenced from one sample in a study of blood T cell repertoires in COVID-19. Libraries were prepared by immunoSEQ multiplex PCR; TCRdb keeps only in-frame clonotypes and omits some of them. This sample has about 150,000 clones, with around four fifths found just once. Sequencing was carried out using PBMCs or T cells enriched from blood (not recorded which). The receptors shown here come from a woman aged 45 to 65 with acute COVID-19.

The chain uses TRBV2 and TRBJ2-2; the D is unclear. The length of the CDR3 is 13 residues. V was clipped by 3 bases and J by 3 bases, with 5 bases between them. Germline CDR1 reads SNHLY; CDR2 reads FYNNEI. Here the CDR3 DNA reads TGTGCCAGCAGTGACAGGTACACCGGGGAGCTGTTTTTT. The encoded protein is CASSDRYTGELFF.

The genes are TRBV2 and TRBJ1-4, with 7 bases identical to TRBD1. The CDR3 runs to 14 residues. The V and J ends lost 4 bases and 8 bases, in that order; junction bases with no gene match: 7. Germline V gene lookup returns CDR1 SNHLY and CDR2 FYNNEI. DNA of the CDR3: TGTGCCAGCAGTGCGGGGACAGTGGCGGAAAAACTGTTTTTT. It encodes CASSAGTVAEKLFF.

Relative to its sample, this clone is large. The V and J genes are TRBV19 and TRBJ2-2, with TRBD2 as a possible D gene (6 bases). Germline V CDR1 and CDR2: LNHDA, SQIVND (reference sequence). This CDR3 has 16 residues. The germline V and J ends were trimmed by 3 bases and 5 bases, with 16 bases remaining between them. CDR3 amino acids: CASSMVWLAQTGELFF. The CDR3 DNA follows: TGTGCCAGTAGTATGGTTTGGCTAGCGCAGACCGGGGAGCTGTTTTTT.

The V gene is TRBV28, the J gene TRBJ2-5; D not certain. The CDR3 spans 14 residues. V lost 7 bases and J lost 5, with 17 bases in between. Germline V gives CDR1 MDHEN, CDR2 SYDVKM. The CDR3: CASNPSGDSETQYF. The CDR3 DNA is TGTGCCAGCAACCCCAGTGGAGACTCGGAGACCCAGTACTTC. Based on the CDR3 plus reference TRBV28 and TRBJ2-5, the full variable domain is DVKVTQSSRYLVKRTGEKVFLECVQDMDHENMFWYRQDPGLGLRLIYFSYDVKMKEKGDIPEGYSVSREKKERFSLILESASTNQTSMYLCASNPSGDSETQYFGPGTRLLVL.

The CDR3 coding sequence is TGTGCCAGCAGCTTACAAACTTTATACGAGCAGTACTTC. It is translated as CASSLQTLYEQYF. The J gene is TRBJ2-7, the V gene TRBV7-2, with D uncertain. The CDR3 has 13 residues. Between the trimmed V and J ends, which lost 2 bases and 4 bases, there was a span of 9 bases. From germline, CDR1 is SGHTA and CDR2 FQGNSA.

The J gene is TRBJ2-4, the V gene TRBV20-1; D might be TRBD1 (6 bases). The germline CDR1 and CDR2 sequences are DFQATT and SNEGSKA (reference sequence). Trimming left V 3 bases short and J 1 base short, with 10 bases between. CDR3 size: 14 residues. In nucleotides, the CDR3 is TGCAGTGCTAGTCTGGACAGCGCCAAAAACATTCAGTACTTC. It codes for CSASLDSAKNIQYF.

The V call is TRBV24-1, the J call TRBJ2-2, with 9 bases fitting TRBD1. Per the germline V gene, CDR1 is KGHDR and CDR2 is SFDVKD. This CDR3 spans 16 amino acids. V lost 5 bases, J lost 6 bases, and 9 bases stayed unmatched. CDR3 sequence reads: CATSGTGGGEAGELFF. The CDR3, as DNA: TGTGCCACCAGTGGTACAGGGGGCGGGGAGGCCGGGGAGCTGTTTTTT.

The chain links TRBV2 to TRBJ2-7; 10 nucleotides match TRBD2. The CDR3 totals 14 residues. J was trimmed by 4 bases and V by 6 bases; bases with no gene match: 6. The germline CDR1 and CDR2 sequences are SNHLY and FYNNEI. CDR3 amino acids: CASRVTSGAYEQYF. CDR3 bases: TGTGCCAGCAGAGTTACTAGCGGGGCTTACGAGCAGTACTTC.

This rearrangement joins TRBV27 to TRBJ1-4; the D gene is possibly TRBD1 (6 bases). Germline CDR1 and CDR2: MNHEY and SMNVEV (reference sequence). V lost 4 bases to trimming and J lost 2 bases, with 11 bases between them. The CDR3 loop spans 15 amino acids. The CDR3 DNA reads TGTGCCAGCAGTTCCTTAACAGGGACTAATGAAAAACTGTTTTTT. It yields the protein CASSSLTGTNEKLFF.

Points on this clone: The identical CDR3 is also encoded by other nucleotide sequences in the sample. The CDR3 loop reads CASSLSGTDTQYF. In DNA form, the CDR3 reads TGCGCCAGCAGCTTGTCGGGCACAGATACGCAGTATTTT. V and J are TRBV5-1 and TRBJ2-3; D call uncertain. This CDR3 comprises 13 residues. V lost 1 base to trimming and J lost 1 base, with 4 bases between them. Germline-derived CDR1 and CDR2 are SGHRS and YFSETQ. Using reference TRBV5-1 and TRBJ2-3 for the parts outside the CDR3, the full variable domain is KAGVTQTPRYLIKTRGQQVTLSCSPISGHRSVSWYQQTPGQGLQFLFEYFSETQRNKGNFPGRFSGRQFSNSRSEMNVSTLELGDSALYLCASSLSGTDTQYFGPGTRLTVL.

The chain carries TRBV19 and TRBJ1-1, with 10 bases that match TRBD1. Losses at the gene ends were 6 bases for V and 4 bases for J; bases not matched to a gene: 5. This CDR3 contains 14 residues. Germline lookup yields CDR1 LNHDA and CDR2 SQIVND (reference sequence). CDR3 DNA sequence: TGTGCCAGTAGATGGACAGGGGGTGGCACTGAAGCTTTCTTT. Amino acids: CASRWTGGGTEAFF.

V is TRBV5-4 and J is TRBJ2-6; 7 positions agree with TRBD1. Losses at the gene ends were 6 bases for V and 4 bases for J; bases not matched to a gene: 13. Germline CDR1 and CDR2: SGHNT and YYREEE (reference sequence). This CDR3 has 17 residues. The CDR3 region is CASTLNRGLQGANVLTF. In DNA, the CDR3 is TGTGCCAGCACCCTTAATAGGGGGCTCCAAGGGGCCAACGTCCTGACTTTC.

The chain's CDR3 is CASGGLGLAGGEQFF. The CDR3 DNA follows: TGTGCCAGCGGGGGGTTGGGACTAGCGGGAGGTGAGCAGTTCTTC. The genes are TRBV6-5 and TRBJ2-1; 15 bases line up with TRBD2. V lost 8 bases and J lost 9; bases outside the gene matches: 8. CDR1 is MNHEY and CDR2 is SVGAGI in the germline V gene. This CDR3 has 15 amino acids.

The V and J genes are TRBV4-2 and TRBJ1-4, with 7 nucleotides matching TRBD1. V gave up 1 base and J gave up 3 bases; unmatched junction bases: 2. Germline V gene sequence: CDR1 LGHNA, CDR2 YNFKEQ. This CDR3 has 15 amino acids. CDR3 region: CASSQAQGANEKLFF. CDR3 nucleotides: TGTGCCAGCAGCCAAGCGCAGGGGGCTAATGAAAAACTGTTTTTT.

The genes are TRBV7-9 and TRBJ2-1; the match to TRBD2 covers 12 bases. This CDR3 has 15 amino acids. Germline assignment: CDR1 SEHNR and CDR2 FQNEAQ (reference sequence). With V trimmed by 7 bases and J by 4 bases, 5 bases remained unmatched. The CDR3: CASNTGTSGYNEQFF. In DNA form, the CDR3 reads TGTGCCAGCAATACCGGGACTAGCGGGTACAATGAGCAGTTCTTC.

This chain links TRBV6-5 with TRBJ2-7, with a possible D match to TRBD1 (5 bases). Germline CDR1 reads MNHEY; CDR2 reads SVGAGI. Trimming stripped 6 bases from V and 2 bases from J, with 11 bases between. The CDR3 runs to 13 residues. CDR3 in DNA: TGTGCCAGCAGGACTGGGGCAGCCTACGAGCAGTACTTC. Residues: CASRTGAAYEQYF.

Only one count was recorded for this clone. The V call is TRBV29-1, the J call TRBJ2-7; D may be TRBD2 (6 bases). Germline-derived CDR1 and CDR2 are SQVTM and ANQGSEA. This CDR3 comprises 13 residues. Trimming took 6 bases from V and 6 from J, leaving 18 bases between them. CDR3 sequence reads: CSVAGTSRLEQYF. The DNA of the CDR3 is TGCAGCGTCGCCGGGACTTCCCGGCTCGAGCAGTACTTC.

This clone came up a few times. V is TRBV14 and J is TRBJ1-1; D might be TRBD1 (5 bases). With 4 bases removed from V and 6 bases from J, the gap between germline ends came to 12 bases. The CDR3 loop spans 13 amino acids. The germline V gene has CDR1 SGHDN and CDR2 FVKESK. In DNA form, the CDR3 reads TGTGCCAGCAGCCGGGGACTCCCCTCTGAAGCTTTCTTT. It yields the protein CASSRGLPSEAFF.

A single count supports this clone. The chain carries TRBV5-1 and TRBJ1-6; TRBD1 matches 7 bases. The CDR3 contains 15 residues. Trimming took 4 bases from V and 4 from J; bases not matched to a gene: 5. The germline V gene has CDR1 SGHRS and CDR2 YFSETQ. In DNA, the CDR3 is TGCGCCAGCAGCACAGGGACAGCATATAATTCACCCCTCCACTTT. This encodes CASSTGTAYNSPLHF. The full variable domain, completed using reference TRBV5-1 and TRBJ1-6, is KAGVTQTPRYLIKTRGQQVTLSCSPISGHRSVSWYQQTPGQGLQFLFEYFSETQRNKGNFPGRFSGRQFSNSRSEMNVSTLELGDSALYLCASSTGTAYNSPLHFGNGTRLTVT.

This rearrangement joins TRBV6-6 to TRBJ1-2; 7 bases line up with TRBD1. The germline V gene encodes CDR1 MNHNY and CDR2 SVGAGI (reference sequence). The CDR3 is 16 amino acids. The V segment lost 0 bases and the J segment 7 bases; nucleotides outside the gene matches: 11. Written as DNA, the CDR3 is TGTGCCAGCAGTTACTCCGCCCAGATAGGGGGCTCTGGCTACACCTTC. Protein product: CASSYSAQIGGSGYTF.

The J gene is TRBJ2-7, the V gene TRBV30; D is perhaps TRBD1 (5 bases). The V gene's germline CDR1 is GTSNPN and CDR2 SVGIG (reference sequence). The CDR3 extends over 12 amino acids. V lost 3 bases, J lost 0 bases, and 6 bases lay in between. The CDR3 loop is CAWRGLSYEQYF. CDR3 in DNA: TGTGCCTGGAGGGGGCTCTCCTACGAGCAGTACTTC. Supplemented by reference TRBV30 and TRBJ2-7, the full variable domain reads SQTIHQWPATLVQPVGSPLSLECTVEGTSNPNLYWYRQAAGRGLQLLFYSVGIGQISSEVPQNLSASRPQDRQFILSSKKLLLSDSGFYLCAWRGLSYEQYFGPGTRLTVT.

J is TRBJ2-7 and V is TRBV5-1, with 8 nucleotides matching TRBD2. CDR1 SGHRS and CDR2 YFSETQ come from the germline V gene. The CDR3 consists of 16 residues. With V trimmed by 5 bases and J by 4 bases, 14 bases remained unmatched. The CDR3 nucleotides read TGCGCCAGCAGTGAGATGGATACGGGAGGGCCTTACGAGCAGTACTTC. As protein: CASSEMDTGGPYEQYF.

The CDR3 sequence is CASSPYTGGNEQFF. The DNA of the CDR3 is TGCGCCAGCAGCCCCTATACCGGGGGGAATGAGCAGTTCTTC. The J gene is TRBJ2-1, the V gene TRBV5-1; 7 bases are shared with TRBD2. CDR3 length: 14 amino acids. The V and J ends lost 4 bases and 7 bases, in that order; junction bases with no gene match: 8. Germline CDR1 and CDR2: SGHRS and YFSETQ. Full variable domain (missing parts from reference TRBV5-1 and TRBJ2-1): KAGVTQTPRYLIKTRGQQVTLSCSPISGHRSVSWYQQTPGQGLQFLFEYFSETQRNKGNFPGRFSGRQFSNSRSEMNVSTLELGDSALYLCASSPYTGGNEQFFGPGTRLTVL.

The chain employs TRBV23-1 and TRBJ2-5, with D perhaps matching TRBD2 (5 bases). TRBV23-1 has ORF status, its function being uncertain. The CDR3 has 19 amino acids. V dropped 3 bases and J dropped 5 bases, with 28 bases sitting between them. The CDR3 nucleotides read TGCGCCAGCAGTCAGATGCGGTGGTGGACTCCCCTAGGGCGGGAGACCCAGTACTTC. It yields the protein CASSQMRWWTPLGRETQYF.

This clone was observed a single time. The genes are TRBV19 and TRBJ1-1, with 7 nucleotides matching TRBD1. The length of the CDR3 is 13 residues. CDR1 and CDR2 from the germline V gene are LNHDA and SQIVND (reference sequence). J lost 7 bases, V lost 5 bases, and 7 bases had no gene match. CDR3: CASSVTGTVEAFF. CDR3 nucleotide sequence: TGTGCCAGTAGTGTGACCGGGACAGTTGAAGCTTTCTTT.

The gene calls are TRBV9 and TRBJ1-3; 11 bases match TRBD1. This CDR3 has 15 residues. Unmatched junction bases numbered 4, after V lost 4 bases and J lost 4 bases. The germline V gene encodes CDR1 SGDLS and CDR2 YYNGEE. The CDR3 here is CASSRGQGVGNTIYF. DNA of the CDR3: TGTGCCAGCAGCCGGGGACAGGGGGTCGGAAACACCATATATTTT.